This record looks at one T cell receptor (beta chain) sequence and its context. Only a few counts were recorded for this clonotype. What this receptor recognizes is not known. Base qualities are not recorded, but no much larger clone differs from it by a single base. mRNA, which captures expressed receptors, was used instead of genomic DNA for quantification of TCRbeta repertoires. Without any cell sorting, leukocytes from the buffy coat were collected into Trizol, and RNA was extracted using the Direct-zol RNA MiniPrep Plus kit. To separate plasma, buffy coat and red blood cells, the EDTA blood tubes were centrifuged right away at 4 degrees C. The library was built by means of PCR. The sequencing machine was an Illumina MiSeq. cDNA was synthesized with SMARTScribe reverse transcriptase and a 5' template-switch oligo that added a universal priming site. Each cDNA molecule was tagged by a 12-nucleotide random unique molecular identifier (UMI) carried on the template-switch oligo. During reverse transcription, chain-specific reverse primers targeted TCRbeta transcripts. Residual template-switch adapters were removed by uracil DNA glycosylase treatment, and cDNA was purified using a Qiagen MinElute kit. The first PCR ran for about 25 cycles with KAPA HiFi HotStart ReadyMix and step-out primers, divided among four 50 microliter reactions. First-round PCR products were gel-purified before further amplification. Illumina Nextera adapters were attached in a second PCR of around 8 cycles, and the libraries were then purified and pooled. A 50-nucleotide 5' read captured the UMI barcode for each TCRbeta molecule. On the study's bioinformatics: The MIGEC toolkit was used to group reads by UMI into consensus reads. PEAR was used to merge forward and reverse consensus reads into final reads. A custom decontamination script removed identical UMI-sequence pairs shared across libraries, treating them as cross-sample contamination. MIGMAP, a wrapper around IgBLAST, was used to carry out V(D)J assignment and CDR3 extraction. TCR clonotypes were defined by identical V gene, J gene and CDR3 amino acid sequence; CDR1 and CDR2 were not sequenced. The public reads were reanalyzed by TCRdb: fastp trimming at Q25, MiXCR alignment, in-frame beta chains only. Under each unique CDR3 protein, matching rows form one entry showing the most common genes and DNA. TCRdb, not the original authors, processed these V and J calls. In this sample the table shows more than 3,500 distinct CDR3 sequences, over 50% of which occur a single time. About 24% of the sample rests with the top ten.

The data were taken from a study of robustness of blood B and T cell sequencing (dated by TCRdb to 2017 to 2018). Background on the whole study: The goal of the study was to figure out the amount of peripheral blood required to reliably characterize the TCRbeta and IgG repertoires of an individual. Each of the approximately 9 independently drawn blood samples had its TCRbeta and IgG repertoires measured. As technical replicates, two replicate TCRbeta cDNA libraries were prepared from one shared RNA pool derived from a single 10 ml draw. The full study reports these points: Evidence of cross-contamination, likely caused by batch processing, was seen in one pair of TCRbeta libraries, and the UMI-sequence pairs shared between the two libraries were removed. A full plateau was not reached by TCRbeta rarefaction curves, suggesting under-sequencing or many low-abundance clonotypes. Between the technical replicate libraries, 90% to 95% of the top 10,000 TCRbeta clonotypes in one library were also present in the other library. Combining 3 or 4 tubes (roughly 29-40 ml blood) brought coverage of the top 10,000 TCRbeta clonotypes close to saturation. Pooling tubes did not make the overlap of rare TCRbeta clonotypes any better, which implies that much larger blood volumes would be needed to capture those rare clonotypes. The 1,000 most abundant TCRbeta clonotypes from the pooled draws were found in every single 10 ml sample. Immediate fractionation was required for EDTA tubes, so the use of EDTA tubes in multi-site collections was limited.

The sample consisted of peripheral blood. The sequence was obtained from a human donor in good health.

The DNA is TGTGCCAGCAGCTTAGGGGGGACCACTGAAGCTTTCTTT. This is translated as CASSLGGTTEAFF. This chain joins TRBV11-1 to TRBJ1-1, with a weak D call of TRBD1 (5 bases match). The CDR3 sequence holds 13 residues, the cysteine and phenylalanine included. Only the CDR3 part of the read is kept: 39 bases, read in frame from the first base. CDR1 SGHAT and CDR2 FQDESV are derived from the germline V gene (reference sequence). V loses 1 base, J loses 4 bases, and the germline ends lie 7 bases apart.